Shown below are 17 T cell receptor beta chains from a single sample sequenced in a study of blood T cell repertoires in COVID-19. Measured with immunoSEQ multiplex PCR; TCRdb has only the in-frame clones, and not every one. The repertoire holds approximately 70,000 clones, with around 87% as singletons. Sequencing used peripheral blood. These receptors were collected from a man aged 70 or older with active COVID-19.

The chain combines TRBV2 with TRBJ1-1; 8 bases line up with TRBD1. The CDR3 is made up of 14 amino acids. Unmatched junction bases numbered 11, after V lost 7 bases and J lost 7 bases. CDR1 SNHLY and CDR2 FYNNEI come from the germline V gene. The CDR3 nucleotides read TGTGCCAGCAACCAACAGGGGGAATTCGGTGAAGCTTTCTTT. It codes for CASNQQGEFGEAFF.

The V call is TRBV2, the J call TRBJ2-1; 9 bases line up with TRBD2. With 0 bases clipped from V and 7 bases from J, the junction kept 7 bases outside the gene matches. There are 16 residues in the CDR3. CDR1 SNHLY and CDR2 FYNNEI come from the germline V gene. CDR3 nucleotide sequence: TGTGCCAGCAGTGAAGCGGGGCCTAGCGGGACAAATGAGCAGTTCTTC. Its translation is CASSEAGPSGTNEQFF.

This rearrangement joins TRBV6-2 or TRBV6-3 to TRBJ2-1, with TRBD2 matching over 13 bases. The germline CDR1 and CDR2 sequences are MNHEY and SVGEGT. V was pared by 5 bases and J by 8 bases, with 12 bases of the junction left unmatched. The CDR3 length is 17 residues. CDR3 bases: TGTGCCAGCAGTAGACTAGCGGGAGGAGGGGGAGGGCATGAGCAGTTCTTC. Translating gives CASSRLAGGGGGHEQFF.

This chain joins TRBV7-2 and TRBJ2-1; 8 bases are shared with TRBD2. J gave up 8 bases and V 5 bases, and 8 bases lay outside the gene matches. The germline CDR1 and CDR2 sequences are SGHTA and FQGNSA. CDR3 length: 14 amino acids. CDR3 nucleotide sequence: TGTGCCAGCAGCCCCCTCGGGAGGGGGGATGAGCAGTTCTTC. Protein: CASSPLGRGDEQFF.

The CDR3 DNA reads as TGTGCCAGCAGCCGGGTTGGGGACTCTTACGAGCAGTACTTC. It translates to CASSRVGDSYEQYF. The chain employs TRBV5-5 and TRBJ2-7, with a possible D match to TRBD2 (6 bases). This CDR3 comprises 14 residues. The V end was cut by 4 bases, the J end by 4 bases, with 15 bases between. Per germline, CDR1 SGHKS and CDR2 YYEKEE (reference sequence).

V gene TRBV28 combines with J gene TRBJ2-1, with 8 bases aligning to TRBD2. The germline V gene has CDR1 MDHEN and CDR2 SYDVKM. V shed 7 bases and J 7 bases; nucleotides not matched to a gene: 18. The CDR3 spans 17 residues. Written as DNA, the CDR3 is TGTGCCAGCACCCCGTCGGTTATCGGGAGGGCGGGAAATGAGCAGTTCTTC. It is translated as CASTPSVIGRAGNEQFF. Full variable domain (outside the CDR3, taken from reference TRBV28 and TRBJ2-1): DVKVTQSSRYLVKRTGEKVFLECVQDMDHENMFWYRQDPGLGLRLIYFSYDVKMKEKGDIPEGYSVSREKKERFSLILESASTNQTSMYLCASTPSVIGRAGNEQFFGPGTRLTVL.

This chain uses TRBV5-4 with TRBJ2-2, with 9 bases identical to TRBD1. CDR3 length: 15 residues. V was pared by 0 bases and J by 6 bases, with 3 bases of the junction left unmatched. The germline V gene has CDR1 SGHNT and CDR2 YYREEE (reference sequence). This CDR3 reads CASSLGRTGAGELFF. CDR3 bases: TGTGCCAGCAGCTTGGGGAGGACAGGGGCCGGGGAGCTGTTTTTT. Full variable domain (outside the CDR3, taken from reference TRBV5-4 and TRBJ2-2): ETGVTQSPTHLIKTRGQQVTLRCSSQSGHNTVSWYQQALGQGPQFIFQYYREEENGRGNFPPRFSGLQFPNYSSELNVNALELDDSALYLCASSLGRTGAGELFFGEGSRLTVL.

The CDR3 DNA follows: TGTGCCAGCAGCTTTCCCGGACAGGGGCGGCCCTTAGAGCAGTACTTC. The encoded protein is CASSFPGQGRPLEQYF. The chain links TRBV7-2 to TRBJ2-7, with 9 nucleotides matching TRBD1. The V segment lost 3 bases and the J segment 7 bases; nucleotides outside the gene matches: 13. This CDR3 has 16 residues. Germline CDR1 reads SGHTA; CDR2 reads FQGNSA.

The chain recombines TRBV11-2 with TRBJ1-4, with no clear D. Germline lookup yields CDR1 SGHAT and CDR2 FQNNGV. The germline V and J ends were trimmed by 1 base and 4 bases, with 13 bases remaining between them. CDR3 length equals 16 residues. The CDR3 nucleotides are TGTGCCAGCAGCTTAGTGGGGAGGTCGGGTAATGAAAAACTGTTTTTT. This gives the protein CASSLVGRSGNEKLFF.

The chain is built from TRBV5-1 and TRBJ2-5; D is unclear. The CDR3 contains 15 residues. CDR1 and CDR2 from the germline V gene are SGHRS and YFSETQ. Trimming took 2 bases from V and 1 from J, leaving 12 bases between them. The CDR3 region is CASSLQPGPQETQYF. In DNA form, the CDR3 reads TGCGCCAGCAGCTTACAGCCCGGCCCCCAAGAGACCCAGTACTTC. The complete variable domain, with remaining parts taken from reference TRBV5-1 and TRBJ2-5, reads KAGVTQTPRYLIKTRGQQVTLSCSPISGHRSVSWYQQTPGQGLQFLFEYFSETQRNKGNFPGRFSGRQFSNSRSEMNVSTLELGDSALYLCASSLQPGPQETQYFGPGTRLLVL.

The chain has TRBV13 and TRBJ2-5; TRBD2 matches 7 bases. CDR1 and CDR2 from the germline V gene are PRHDT and FYEKMQ (reference sequence). Trimming cost V 6 bases and J 3 bases; bases outside gene matches: 10. The CDR3 is made up of 15 amino acids. In DNA form, the CDR3 reads TGTGCCAGCAGTCGCCAGGGCCTAGCGGAAGAGACCCAGTACTTC. It specifies CASSRQGLAEETQYF.

V is TRBV9 and J is TRBJ2-3, with D maybe TRBD2 (7 bases). CDR3 length: 15 amino acids. V dropped 3 bases and J dropped 2 bases, with 13 bases sitting between them. The germline gives CDR1 SGDLS, CDR2 YYNGEE. This CDR3 reads CASSAGGRLTDTQYF. The CDR3 nucleotides are TGTGCCAGCAGCGCGGGGGGCCGTCTCACAGATACGCAGTATTTT.

The rearrangement uses TRBV18 and TRBJ2-1, with 10 bases aligning to TRBD1. The CDR3 has 14 amino acids. The V and J ends lost 3 bases and 6 bases, in that order; junction bases with no gene match: 2. Germline CDR1 and CDR2: KGHSH and LQKENI. Here the CDR3 DNA reads TGTGCCAGCTCACCGAGGACAGGGGGCAATGAGCAGTTCTTC. As protein: CASSPRTGGNEQFF.

This clone came up once. This chain joins TRBV10-3 and TRBJ1-2; D perhaps matches TRBD1 (5 bases). Germline V gene lookup returns CDR1 ENHRY and CDR2 SYGVKD. Trimming cost V 2 bases and J 8 bases, with 21 bases left between them. This CDR3 is built from 16 residues. CDR3 sequence (DNA): TGTGCCATCAGTGAGCCACGGACTCCCGCCCGGGGGGGCTACACCTTC. This sequence encodes CAISEPRTPARGGYTF.

This chain uses TRBV19 with TRBJ2-2, with TRBD2 as a possible D gene (6 bases). The germline V gene encodes CDR1 LNHDA and CDR2 SQIVND (reference sequence). This CDR3 contains 15 residues. V lost 6 bases and J 0 bases, leaving 11 bases between the germline ends. CDR3 in amino acids: CASSSGQSNTGELFF. The CDR3 coding sequence is TGTGCCAGTAGCAGCGGGCAATCGAACACCGGGGAGCTGTTTTTT.

The chain's CDR3 is CASTLGGSSTDTQYF. The DNA for the CDR3 is TGTGCCAGCACCCTGGGGGGGTCCAGCACAGATACGCAGTATTTT. This chain connects TRBV6-5 to TRBJ2-3, with 7 bases matching TRBD2. With 7 bases clipped from V and 0 bases from J, the junction kept 7 bases outside the gene matches. The CDR3 runs 15 residues. Germline CDR1 reads MNHEY; CDR2 reads SVGAGI.

V and J are TRBV4-1 and TRBJ2-1; 8 bases fit TRBD2. V dropped 4 bases and J dropped 7; count of bases not matched to a gene: 9. This CDR3 contains 15 residues. Germline V gives CDR1 MGHRA, CDR2 YSYEKL. The chain's CDR3 is CASSPRSGSGNEQFF. The CDR3 DNA reads TGCGCCAGCAGCCCCCGGAGCGGGAGTGGGAATGAGCAGTTCTTC.